These 11 T cell receptor beta chains were all obtained from the same sample, sequenced in a study of control samples from healthy donors and cancer patients. Data came from immunoSEQ multiplex PCR; TCRdb stores just in-frame clones and leaves some out. The table lists more than 75,000 clones, 80% to 90% of them singletons, with 1.9% in the top ten. Input material: PBMCs. All receptors come from a woman aged 55-69 years with head and neck cancer.

This chain joins TRBV15 and TRBJ1-4; TRBD1 matches at 10 bases. The CDR3 totals 15 residues. Germline assignment: CDR1 LNHNV and CDR2 YYDKDF (reference sequence). The V segment lost 1 base and the J segment 7 bases; nucleotides outside the gene matches: 3. CDR3 nucleotide sequence: TGTGCCACCAGCAGAGGACAGGGGGCGTTTGAAAAACTGTTTTTT. As protein: CATSRGQGAFEKLFF.

This chain connects TRBV12-3 or TRBV12-4 to TRBJ2-2; 7 nucleotides match TRBD1. This CDR3 region has 13 residues. The J segment lost 4 bases and the V segment lost 4 bases, leaving 0 bases of the junction unmatched. The CDR3 sequence is CASSYRGTGELFF. The DNA for the CDR3 is TGTGCCAGCAGTTACAGGGGCACCGGGGAGCTGTTTTTT.

The V and J genes are TRBV19 and TRBJ1-1, with D maybe TRBD1 (5 bases). V lost 5 bases, J lost 2 bases, and 33 bases lay in between. The CDR3 extends over 21 amino acids. Germline values: CDR1 LNHDA, CDR2 SQIVND (reference sequence). The CDR3, as DNA: TGTGCCAGTAGTTCCGGGTGGAACACCCCCCCTTTGATGGGGCCCAACACTGAAGCTTTCTTT. It yields the protein CASSSGWNTPPLMGPNTEAFF.

The rearrangement uses TRBV28 and TRBJ1-1; tentative D call: TRBD1 (5 bases). Between the trimmed V and J ends, which lost 5 bases and 10 bases, there was a span of 20 bases. Germline V gene lookup returns CDR1 MDHEN and CDR2 SYDVKM. The CDR3 covers 14 residues. CDR3 residues: CASSMGTKKLGAFF. The CDR3 DNA is TGTGCCAGCAGTATGGGGACCAAAAAGCTAGGAGCTTTCTTT.

The rearrangement joins TRBV7-2 to TRBJ2-1; tentative D call: TRBD1 (5 bases). The CDR3 extends over 14 amino acids. V lost 5 bases, J lost 6 bases, and 14 bases lay in between. CDR1 SGHTA and CDR2 FQGNSA come from the germline V gene. The CDR3 DNA is TGTGCCAGCAGCCCGGACAATCAGAGCAATGAGCAGTTCTTC. The encoded protein is CASSPDNQSNEQFF.

The rearrangement links TRBV10-1 to TRBJ2-7, with TRBD2 identical over 7 bases. Trimming took 6 bases from V and 4 from J; bases not matched to a gene: 12. This CDR3 spans 15 amino acids. Germline V gene lookup returns CDR1 WNHNN and CDR2 SYGVQD (reference sequence). CDR3 nucleotide sequence: TGCGCCAGCAGCGACCCCGGGGGGAGTCTATACGAGCAGTACTTC. This sequence encodes CASSDPGGSLYEQYF.

The rearrangement joins TRBV18 to TRBJ2-7, with 11 nucleotides matching TRBD1. This CDR3 is built from 14 residues. J was trimmed by 6 bases and V by 4 bases; bases with no gene match: 5. Germline CDR1 is KGHSH and CDR2 is LQKENI. The CDR3 DNA reads as TGTGCCAGCTCACGGGACAGGGGGGGCTCCGAGCAGTACTTC. Its translation is CASSRDRGGSEQYF.

The chain has TRBV18 and TRBJ2-3; D remains unclear. Germline CDR1 reads KGHSH; CDR2 reads LQKENI. The CDR3 runs to 12 residues. Trimming shortened V by 2 bases and J by 2 bases, and 2 bases separated the two germline ends. As DNA, the CDR3 is TGTGCCAGCTCACCAGCCACAGATACGCAGTATTTT. Translation gives CASSPATDTQYF.

The chain's CDR3 is CSARLVYEQYF. The CDR3 DNA reads TGCAGTGCTAGATTGGTCTACGAGCAGTACTTC. V is TRBV20-1 and J is TRBJ2-7; D not certain. Trimming left V 2 bases short and J 3 bases short, with 5 bases between. The CDR3 sequence is 11 residues long. Germline V CDR1 and CDR2: DFQATT, SNEGSKA (reference sequence).

This chain joins TRBV29-1 and TRBJ2-3; 7 bases agree with TRBD1. CDR3 size: 13 residues. The germline gives CDR1 SQVTM, CDR2 ANQGSEA. V lost 5 bases, J lost 1 base, and 3 bases stayed unmatched. Here the CDR3 reads CSVRQGGTDTQYF. DNA for the CDR3: TGCAGCGTTCGACAGGGCGGCACAGATACGCAGTATTTT.

The chain joins TRBV19 to TRBJ1-1; 8 nucleotides align to TRBD1. J was trimmed by 6 bases and V by 5 bases; bases with no gene match: 8. Germline-derived CDR1 and CDR2 are LNHDA and SQIVND (reference sequence). CDR3 length equals 14 residues. CDR3: CASSLPDRVAEAFF. The CDR3 DNA reads as TGTGCCAGTAGTCTCCCGGACAGGGTGGCTGAAGCTTTCTTT.